This TCR beta chain came from a study of shared clonotypes between healthy human individuals (dated by TCRdb to between 2020 and 2021). For the wider study: A couple of women and a few men aged 18 to 49 years were included in the cohort. Per donor, three plates each were used for CD4 naive and CD4 memory, two for CD8 naive, and one for CD8 memory. Blood TCR repertoires of about five healthy adults were deeply sequenced to estimate repertoire size and the extent of clonotype sharing between individuals. Different laboratories and diverse techniques were used to prepare libraries and sequence TCR repertoires, to increase sequencing depth and limit assay-specific biases. Each donor's leukapheresis produced roughly between about 0.9 and 9.5 billion PBMCs.

The CDR3, from cysteine to phenylalanine, totals 15 residues. The CDR3 DNA has 45 bases and is translated from base 1. Based on the germline V gene, the CDR1 and CDR2 sequences are SGHRS and YFSETQ. Here V drops 1 base and J drops 6 bases, and the junction holds 6 bases not matched to any gene. Healthy HIV-negative adults with no recently reported acute infections or vaccinations were included as donors. Every donor was a Caucasian adult living in Nashville, Tennessee, USA. CD4+ T cells were enriched by magnetic negative selection; naive cells were then positively selected on CD45RA, and the negative fraction formed the memory subset. After blood collection by leukapheresis, PBMCs were isolated using Ficoll-Histopaque density gradient centrifugation and then cryopreserved in the vapor phase of liquid nitrogen. Purity and quantity of every magnetically sorted T cell population were checked by analytical flow cytometry. From each sorted fraction, genomic DNA was isolated and quantified by UV absorbance on a Nanodrop 2000c.

TCR CDR3 regions were amplified from genomic DNA by multiplex PCR using the deep immunoSEQ assay. Extracted genomic DNA from each cell subset was spread evenly across all wells of several immunoSEQ 96-well plates, with each plate serving as a replicate. For sorted subsets, 200 ng of genomic DNA, equivalent to around 29,000 T cell genomes, went into each replicate PCR. The purified libraries were quantified using a Qubit 3.0 fluorometer, sized with a Bioanalyzer 2100, and then quantified again using the KAPA Library Quantification kit. Every immunoSEQ 96-well plate was sequenced on a separate single-read 150-cycle Illumina NextSeq 550 flow cell. In the authors' own workflow: Because the immunoSEQ output included only junctional sequences and no quality scores, the filtering could not be the same as the filtering used for full-length reads. To assign V/J genes and CDR3, sequences were annotated using PyIR, a Python wrapper for IgBLAST v1.9, with IMGT germline references. Reads were removed for weak V/J assignments (E-value above 1e-6), missing CDR3, stop codons, out-of-frame junctions, or ambiguous translated residues. V3J clonotypes were defined as sequences sharing an identical inferred V gene, J gene, and CDR3 amino acid sequence. The percentage overlap between two repertoires was calculated by dividing the number of shared unique clonotypes by the size of the smaller repertoire. Richness of each repertoire was evaluated using RTK rarefaction, the Chao1 estimator, and Recon v2.1 estimates of unobserved clonotypes. For all TCRbeta clonotypes obtained by the gDNA method from a few donors, generation probabilities were computed with OLGA. TCRdb's version of the immuneACCESS table is confined to in-frame rearrangements and falls short of the full clone set. An unresolved V gene accounts for under half of the shortfall where checked; the remainder is of unknown origin. The DNA was the basis for D and trimming; V, J and clone size are from that table. A total of over 850,000 clones appear in this sample, about 84% of them only once. The ten largest clones take up around 0.47% of the sample.

Regarding this clone: No cognate antigen has been identified for it. Base qualities are not at hand, and no much larger clone is one base apart.

The full study reports these points: About 5% of naive CD4, 3.5% of naive CD8, about 2.5% of memory CD4, and more than 0.35% of memory CD8 clonotypes were shared across several donors. Naive subsets generally had larger estimated clonotype richness than memory subsets did. Because the study included a small number of donors, the genetic and exposure-history diversity represented was limited. Incomplete sequencing was indicated by rarefaction of sorted-subset datasets, despite the large sequencing depth. Sampling was limited to blood, and TCR repertoires in tissue likely differ from TCR repertoires in blood. Clonotypes shared by all four sorted-subset donors showed higher generation probabilities than non-shared clonotypes. Based on pairwise subsampling, the degree of clonotype sharing among donors was expected to be affected by sequencing depth.

The source of this sequence is a man aged 18 to 29 in good health. Some clones in this sample may be carry-over from other donors' samples. The sample consisted of memory CD4+ T cells from PBMCs. The cell subset or site label corresponds to: CD45RA-negative fraction. The rearranged segments are TRBV5-1 and TRBJ2-7, with 11 middle bases fitting TRBD2. The nucleotides read TGCGCCAGCAGCTTGAGGGTCCTAGCGGGAGGCGAGCAGTACTTC. The resulting protein is CASSLRVLAGGEQYF. Supplemented by the reference TRBV5-1 and TRBJ2-7 proteins around the CDR3, the complete variable domain is KAGVTQTPRYLIKTRGQQVTLSCSPISGHRSVSWYQQTPGQGLQFLFEYFSETQRNKGNFPGRFSGRQFSNSRSEMNVSTLELGDSALYLCASSLRVLAGGEQYFGPGTRLTVT.